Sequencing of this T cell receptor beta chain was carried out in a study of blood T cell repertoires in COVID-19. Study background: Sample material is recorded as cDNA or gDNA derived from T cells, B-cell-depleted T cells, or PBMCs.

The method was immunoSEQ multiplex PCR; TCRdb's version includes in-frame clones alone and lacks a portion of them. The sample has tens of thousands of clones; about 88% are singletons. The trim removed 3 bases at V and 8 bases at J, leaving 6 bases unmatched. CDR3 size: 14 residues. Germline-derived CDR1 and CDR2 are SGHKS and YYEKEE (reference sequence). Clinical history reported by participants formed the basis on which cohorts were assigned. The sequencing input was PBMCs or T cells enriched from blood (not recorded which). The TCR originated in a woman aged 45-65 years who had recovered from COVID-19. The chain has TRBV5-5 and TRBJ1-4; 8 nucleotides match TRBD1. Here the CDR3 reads CASSSQGVSEKLFF. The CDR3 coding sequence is TGTGCCAGCAGCTCACAGGGGGTGAGCGAAAAACTGTTTTTT.